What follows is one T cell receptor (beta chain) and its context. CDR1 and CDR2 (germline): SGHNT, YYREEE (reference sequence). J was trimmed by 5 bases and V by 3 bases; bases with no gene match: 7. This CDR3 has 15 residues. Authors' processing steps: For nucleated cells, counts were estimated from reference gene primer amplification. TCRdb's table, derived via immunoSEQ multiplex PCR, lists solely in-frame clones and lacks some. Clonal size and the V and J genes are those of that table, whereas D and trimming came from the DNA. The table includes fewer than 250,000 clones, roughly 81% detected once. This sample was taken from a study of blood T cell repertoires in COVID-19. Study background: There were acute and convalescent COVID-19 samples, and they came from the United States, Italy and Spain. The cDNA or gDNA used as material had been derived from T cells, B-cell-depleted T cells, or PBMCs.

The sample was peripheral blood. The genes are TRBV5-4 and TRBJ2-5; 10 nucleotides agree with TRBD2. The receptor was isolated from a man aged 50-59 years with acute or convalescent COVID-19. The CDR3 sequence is CASSSPGLATETQYF. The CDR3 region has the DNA TGTGCCAGCAGCTCACCGGGACTAGCGACCGAGACCCAGTACTTC.